This section outlines one TCR beta chain sequence together with its context. Its antigen remains unidentified. A much larger clone lies one base from this, so it may be a read error. Germline V CDR1 and CDR2: SGHRS, YFSETQ. This CDR3 has 16 amino acids. The data are from a study of T cell repertoires in cytomegalovirus infection. Study-level background: CMV epitopes used comprised recently identified HLA-C-restricted ones and well-studied HLA-B-restricted ones. Public TCR beta signatures marked donors with CMV infection and the matching HLA.

Broader study findings: CMV carriers having the relevant HLA were flagged by cumulative public TCR beta family frequency. There were HLA-C-restricted CMV-specific TCR beta clonotypes dominating the ex vivo response.

TCRdb analysed the reads with MiXCR anew, one entry per CDR3 protein. Of around 200,000 distinct CDR3 sequences listed, about 39% are singletons. The TCR sequence derives from a human donor in good health (CMV status not recorded). Some clones in this sample may be carry-over from other donors' samples. This material consisted of CD8+ T cells from cultured PBMCs, taken from culture after CMV antigen stimulation. The chain combines TRBV5-1 with TRBJ2-5; 7 nucleotides align to TRBD1. CDR3 residues: CASSLASDREQETPYF. The DNA of the CDR3 is TGCGCAAGCAGCTTGGCTTCTGACAGGGAACAAGAGACCCCGTACTTC.